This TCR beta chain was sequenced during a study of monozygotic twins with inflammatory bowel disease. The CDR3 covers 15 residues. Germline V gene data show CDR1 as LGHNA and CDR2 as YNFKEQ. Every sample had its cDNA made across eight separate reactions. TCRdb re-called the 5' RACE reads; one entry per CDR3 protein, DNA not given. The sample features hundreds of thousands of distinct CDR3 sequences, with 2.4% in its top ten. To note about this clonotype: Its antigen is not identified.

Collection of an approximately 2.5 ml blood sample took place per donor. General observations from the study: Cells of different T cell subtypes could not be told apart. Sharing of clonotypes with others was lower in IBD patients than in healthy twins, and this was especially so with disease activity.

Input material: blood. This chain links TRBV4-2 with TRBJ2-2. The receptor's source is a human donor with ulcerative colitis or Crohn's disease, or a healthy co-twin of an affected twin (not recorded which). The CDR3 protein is CASSQADGYTGELFF.